The 23 T cell receptor beta chains below were found in one sample sequenced in a study of CD8 T cells in Susac syndrome. RNA, at about 0.45 to 1 ug, was reverse transcribed with random hexamers. Via MiXCR, TCRdb re-called the immunoSEQ multiplex PCR reads, giving one row per CDR3 protein. The repertoire includes some 180,000 distinct CDR3 sequences, approximately 93% of them detected once, and 0.1% sits in the top ten. Sequenced input: CD4+ T cells from PBMCs. These receptors were obtained from a human donor in good health.

The chain joins TRBV12-3 or TRBV12-4 to TRBJ1-1; weak D call: TRBD1 (6 bases). The CDR3 covers 15 residues. The V gene lost 7 bases and the J gene lost 1 base, with 16 bases spanning the gap. The CDR3 reads CASTTQGNRNTEAFF. CDR3 nucleotides: TGTGCCAGCACCACACAGGGAAATCGGAACACTGAAGCTTTCTTT.

The chain carries TRBV7-2 and TRBJ2-3; 7 nucleotides align to TRBD1. V shed 5 bases, J shed 4 bases, and the junction held 9 bases outside the gene matches. Germline V gene data show CDR1 as SGHTA and CDR2 as FQGNSA. The CDR3 loop spans 15 amino acids. The CDR3, as DNA: TGTGCCAGCAGCCAACAGGGGTCCACCGCAGATACGCAGTATTTT. This sequence encodes CASSQQGSTADTQYF.

The rearrangement joins TRBV7-2 to TRBJ1-5; D unclear. The CDR3 is 14 amino acids. V lost 3 bases, J lost 5 bases, and 11 bases lay in between. Germline lookup yields CDR1 SGHTA and CDR2 FQGNSA. The CDR3 DNA follows: TGTGCCAGCAGCTTGGACCCTGCGGATCAGCCCCAGCATTTT. Translation gives CASSLDPADQPQHF.

The genes are TRBV7-9 and TRBJ2-2, with D possibly being TRBD1 (6 bases). This CDR3 has 14 residues. Trimming cost V 6 bases and J 6 bases, with 14 bases left between them. Germline CDR1 SEHNR, CDR2 FQNEAQ (reference sequence). The CDR3 reads CASRSLKGAGELFF. CDR3 DNA: TGTGCCAGCAGATCCCTTAAGGGGGCCGGGGAGCTGTTTTTT.

This clonotype was detected only a few times. This chain's CDR3 is CASSSQGAGANVLTF. DNA for the CDR3: TGTGCCAGCAGCTCCCAGGGGGCTGGGGCCAACGTCCTGACTTTC. The chain uses TRBV7-2 and TRBJ2-6; TRBD1 aligns across 7 bases. CDR3 length: 15 amino acids. Germline V lookup: CDR1 SGHTA, CDR2 FQGNSA. After removal of 4 bases from V and 2 bases from J, the junction contained 2 bases not matched to a gene.

This chain connects TRBV19 to TRBJ1-1, with D unresolved. The CDR3 runs to 12 residues. V lost 6 bases, J lost 2 bases, and 7 bases lay in between. CDR1 LNHDA and CDR2 SQIVND come from the germline V gene (reference sequence). The CDR3 reads CASSPDNTEAFF. In DNA form, the CDR3 reads TGTGCCAGTAGCCCGGACAACACTGAAGCTTTCTTT.

The chain joins TRBV5-1 to TRBJ2-2; the D gene is possibly TRBD2 (6 bases). CDR1 is SGHRS and CDR2 is YFSETQ in the germline V gene. The CDR3 extends over 12 amino acids. V shed 6 bases and J shed 6 bases, with 9 bases lying between them. This chain's CDR3 is CASISGAGELFF. The DNA of the CDR3 is TGCGCCAGCATTTCGGGGGCCGGGGAGCTGTTTTTT.

This clonotype was seen just once. The rearrangement uses TRBV19 and TRBJ1-1; TRBD1 might be the D (5 bases). Germline values: CDR1 LNHDA, CDR2 SQIVND (reference sequence). This CDR3 spans 17 amino acids. Trimming removed 3 bases from V and 1 base from J, with 18 bases in between. The CDR3: CASSMGKPGPWNTEAFF. CDR3 sequence (DNA): TGTGCCAGTAGTATGGGGAAACCGGGACCGTGGAACACTGAAGCTTTCTTT.

The chain combines TRBV24-1 with TRBJ1-2; the D is unclear. V was trimmed by 4 bases and J by 2 bases, leaving 7 bases between them. Germline assignment: CDR1 KGHDR and CDR2 SFDVKD. This CDR3 contains 13 residues. In nucleotides, the CDR3 is TGTGCCACCAGTGAGGGTTCCAACTATGGCTACACCTTC. Residues: CATSEGSNYGYTF.

The chain is built from TRBV7-3 and TRBJ2-5; D might be TRBD1 or TRBD2, each matching 5 bases. This CDR3 is built from 13 residues. Per the germline V gene, CDR1 is SGHTA and CDR2 is FQGTGA. V lost 10 bases to trimming and J lost 1 base, with 13 bases between them. The DNA for the CDR3 is TGTGCCACCGCCCGGGGCTCCCAAGAGACCCAGTACTTC. Translated: CATARGSQETQYF.

The V gene is TRBV25-1, the J gene TRBJ1-6; D is possibly TRBD1 (5 bases). The CDR3 is made up of 17 amino acids. Trimming took off 0 bases at V and 8 bases at J, with 17 bases between the two ends. Germline V lookup: CDR1 MGHDK, CDR2 SYGVNS. The CDR3 DNA reads TGTGCCAGCAGTGAATATGTCCAGGGCTGGGTTGATTCACCCCTCCACTTT. As protein: CASSEYVQGWVDSPLHF.

The CDR3 loop reads CASSYRRSGSPLHF. CDR3 in DNA: TGTGCCAGCAGCTACAGACGGTCGGGTTCACCCCTCCACTTT. The chain combines TRBV7-9 with TRBJ1-6; D is uncertain. Trimming pared 4 bases from V and 9 bases from J, leaving 13 bases between. This CDR3 region has 14 residues. The germline V gene has CDR1 SEHNR and CDR2 FQNEAQ (reference sequence). The variable domain in full, with the rest retrieved from reference TRBV7-9 and TRBJ1-6, is DTGVSQNPRHKITKRGQNVTFRCDPISEHNRLYWYRQTLGQGPEFLTYFQNEAQLEKSRLLSDRFSAERPKGSFSTLEIQRTEQGDSAMYLCASSYRRSGSPLHFGNGTRLTVT.

This chain links TRBV24-1 with TRBJ2-2; 8 nucleotides match TRBD1. The CDR3 loop spans 15 amino acids. V gave up 9 bases and J gave up 5 bases; unmatched junction bases: 10. CDR1 is KGHDR and CDR2 is SFDVKD in the germline V gene. In DNA, the CDR3 is TGTGCCACCGCCCGGACAGGGAAAGGGACCGGGGAGCTGTTTTTT. This encodes CATARTGKGTGELFF.

The chain employs TRBV6-5 and TRBJ2-7; D gene unclear. CDR1 and CDR2 (germline): MNHEY, SVGAGI. The CDR3 extends over 12 amino acids. The V end was cut by 5 bases, the J end by 1 base, with 6 bases between. The CDR3 coding sequence is TGTGCCAGCAGTCCGACTTCCTACGAGCAGTACTTC. Its translation: CASSPTSYEQYF.

The rearrangement uses TRBV30 and TRBJ1-3; D may be TRBD1 (5 bases). The CDR3 is made up of 10 amino acids. Germline V lookup: CDR1 GTSNPN, CDR2 SVGIG (reference sequence). Trimming stripped 7 bases from V and 7 bases from J, with 8 bases between. CDR3 DNA sequence: TGTGCCTACGGGGGGAACACCATATATTTT. Its translation is CAYGGNTIYF. Using reference TRBV30 and TRBJ1-3 for the parts outside the CDR3, the full variable domain is SQTIHQWPATLVQPVGSPLSLECTVEGTSNPNLYWYRQAAGRGLQLLFYSVGIGQISSEVPQNLSASRPQDRQFILSSKKLLLSDSGFYLCAYGGNTIYFGEGSWLTVV.

The rearrangement joins TRBV9 to TRBJ2-1; no reliable D call. The V gene lost 3 bases and the J gene lost 9 bases, with 7 bases spanning the gap. Germline loops: CDR1 SGDLS, CDR2 YYNGEE. The CDR3 consists of 11 residues. CDR3 protein: CASSEFSEQFF. In DNA, the CDR3 is TGTGCCAGCAGCGAGTTCAGTGAGCAGTTCTTC. Together with reference TRBV9 and TRBJ2-1, the CDR3 gives the full variable domain: DSGVTQTPKHLITATGQRVTLRCSPRSGDLSVYWYQQSLDQGLQFLIQYYNGEERAKGNILERFSAQQFPDLHSELNLSSLELGDSALYFCASSEFSEQFFGPGTRLTVL.

Remarks on this clonotype: A read error may account for a junction end that differs from germline. The chain employs TRBV5-1 and TRBJ2-7; TRBD2 agrees at 8 bases. The length of the CDR3 is 16 residues. Germline V gene sequence: CDR1 SGHRS, CDR2 YFSETQ. CDR3 bases: TGCGCCAGCAACCAAGCCCTCGGCGGGGGGTCAGGCGAGCAGCACTTC. Protein product: CASNQALGGGSGEQHF.

V and J are TRBV19 and TRBJ1-4; 10 positions match TRBD1. Germline loops: CDR1 LNHDA, CDR2 SQIVND (reference sequence). V trimming: 5 bases; J trimming: 7 bases; junction bases outside the gene matches: 7. The length of the CDR3 is 15 residues. CDR3 residues: CASSRQGALLEKLFF. The CDR3 DNA follows: TGTGCCAGTAGTCGACAGGGGGCCTTACTTGAAAAACTGTTTTTT.

This chain links TRBV19 with TRBJ1-1, with D unresolved. Germline CDR1 LNHDA, CDR2 SQIVND (reference sequence). The V end was cut by 9 bases, the J end by 5 bases, with 16 bases between. There are 13 residues in the CDR3. The CDR3 loop is CASRVGGGTEAFF. The CDR3 DNA follows: TGTGCCAGCCGGGTCGGAGGAGGAACTGAAGCTTTCTTT.

V gene TRBV5-1 combines with J gene TRBJ2-3; D is possibly TRBD2 (5 bases). Germline CDR1 reads SGHRS; CDR2 reads YFSETQ. V was cut by 0 bases and J by 2 bases, with 10 bases left in between. The CDR3 sequence is 15 residues long. CDR3 in amino acids: CASSLDGVNTDTQYF. The CDR3 DNA is TGCGCCAGCAGCTTGGACGGGGTCAACACAGATACGCAGTATTTT.

V usage is TRBV7-9 and J usage is TRBJ1-2, with D uncertain. The CDR3 covers 12 residues. Germline CDR1 and CDR2: SEHNR and FQNEAQ (reference sequence). V was pared by 4 bases and J by 1 base, with 4 bases between. The CDR3 coding sequence is TGTGCCAGCAGCTCCGTTAACTATGGCTACACCTTC. Its translation is CASSSVNYGYTF.

This chain connects TRBV9 to TRBJ2-7, with 9 bases that match TRBD1. J lost 2 bases, V lost 0 bases, and 12 bases had no gene match. In germline, CDR1 is SGDLS, CDR2 YYNGEE. The CDR3 sequence is 18 residues long. Here the CDR3 DNA reads TGTGCCAGCAGCGTAGAATGCTTAGGGGGACAGGGAGCCTACGAGCAGTACGTC. As protein: CASSVECLGGQGAYEQYV.

This rearrangement joins TRBV19 to TRBJ1-5, with TRBD1 as a possible D gene (5 bases). The CDR3 consists of 15 residues. V was shortened by 4 bases and J by 3 bases, with 13 bases between the two germline ends. Looked up from germline, CDR1 is LNHDA and CDR2 is SQIVND (reference sequence). CDR3 nucleotides: TGTGCCAGTAGTAAGGGACGGTCTTCCAATCAGCCCCAGCATTTT. Translation: CASSKGRSSNQPQHF.